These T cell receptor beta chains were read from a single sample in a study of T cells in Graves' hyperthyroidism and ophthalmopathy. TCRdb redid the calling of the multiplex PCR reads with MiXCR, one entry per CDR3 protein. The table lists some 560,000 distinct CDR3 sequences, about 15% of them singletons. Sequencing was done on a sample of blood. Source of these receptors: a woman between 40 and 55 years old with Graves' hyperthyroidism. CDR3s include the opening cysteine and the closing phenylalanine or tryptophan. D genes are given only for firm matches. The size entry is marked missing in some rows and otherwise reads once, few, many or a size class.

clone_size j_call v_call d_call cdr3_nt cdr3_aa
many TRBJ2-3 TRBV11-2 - TGTGCCAGCAGCTTAGAGGGGGTCCAAACGCAGTATTTT CASSLEGVQTQYF
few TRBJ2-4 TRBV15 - TGTGCCACCAGCAGAGATACAGGAAACATTCAGTACTTC CATSRDTGNIQYF
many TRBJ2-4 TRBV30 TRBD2 TGTGCCTGGAGTGGCCCTAGCGGGAGCTACATTCAGTACTTC CAWSGPSGSYIQYF
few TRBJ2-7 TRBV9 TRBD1 TGTGCCAGCAGCCCCGGGGACAGGGGATTAAGGGGATACGAGCAGTACTTC CASSPGDRGLRGYEQYF
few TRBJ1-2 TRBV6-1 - TGTGCCAGCAGTTCCAAGACAGCAAACTATGGCTACACCTTC CASSSKTANYGYTF
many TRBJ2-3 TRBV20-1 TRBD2 TGCAGTGCTAGGGTCGTGACTGGGCGGGAGAGCACAGATACGCAGTATTTT CSARVVTGRESTDTQYF
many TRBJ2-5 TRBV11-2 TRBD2 TGTGCCAGCAGCTTAGATCTGATAGCGGGAGATATCGGGACCCAGTACTTC CASSLDLIAGDIGTQYF
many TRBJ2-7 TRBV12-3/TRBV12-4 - TGTGCCAGTACGCGCGCCAAGGGCGGTATATCGCTTCGCGAGCAGTACTTC CASTRAKGGISLREQYF
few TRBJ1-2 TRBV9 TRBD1 TGTGCCAGCAGCGGAGGGGACAGGAGGAACTATGGCTACACCTTC CASSGGDRRNYGYTF
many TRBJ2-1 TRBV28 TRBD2 TGTGCCAGCAGGAACATAGCGGGCCCCTACAATGAGCAGTTCTTC CASRNIAGPYNEQFF
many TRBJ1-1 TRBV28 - TGTGCCAGCAGTTCCCCTCAGAACACTGAAGCTTTCTTT CASSSPQNTEAFF
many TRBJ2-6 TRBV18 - TGTGCCAGCTCTCCTCTGAGCGCGAGCTCTGGGGCCAACGTCCTGACTTTC CASSPLSASSGANVLTF
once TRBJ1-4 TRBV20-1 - TGCAGTGCTAGAGCTTCACAGGGTGGTAGGGAAAAACTGTTTTTT CSARASQGGREKLFF
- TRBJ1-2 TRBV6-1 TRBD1 TGTGCCAGCAGCTACGACAGGGTCTATGGCTACACCTTC CASSYDRVYGYTF
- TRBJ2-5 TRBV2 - TGTGCCAGCGCCCCCGGACTACCCCGTTTGGAGACCCAGTACTTC CASAPGLPRLETQYF
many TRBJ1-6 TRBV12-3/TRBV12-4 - TGTGCCAGCAGTCCCCGCGGTCGGGCAGGAAATTCACCCCTCCACTTT CASSPRGRAGNSPLHF
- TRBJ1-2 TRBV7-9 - TGTGCCAGCAGCCCCACGTGGGTGGGGGACTTCGATTATGGCTACACCTTC CASSPTWVGDFDYGYTF
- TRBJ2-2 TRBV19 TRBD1 TGTGCCAGTAGTATACAGCCACAGGGGCGGGAGCTGTTTTTT CASSIQPQGRELFF
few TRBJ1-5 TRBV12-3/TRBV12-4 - TGTGCCAGCAGTTTCGGAGTAGGGGGACAGCCCCAGCATTTT CASSFGVGGQPQHF
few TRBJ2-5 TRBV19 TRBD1 TGTGCCAGTAACTCGGCAGGGGGCCAAGAGACCCAGTACTTC CASNSAGGQETQYF